One T cell receptor beta chain is described in this entry. The entry originates in a study of cytomegalovirus exposure and HLA in healthy donors. The PCR contained 60 Vbeta and 13 Jbeta primers. The method was immunoSEQ multiplex PCR; TCRdb's version includes in-frame clones alone and lacks a portion of them. This table has around 150,000 clones, approximately 84% appearing once. The specimen sequenced was PBMCs. The sequence was collected from a male donor in good health and CMV-seropositive.

In nucleotides, the CDR3 is TGTGCCAGCAGCGTATCCTGGGGAGGGTCAAGAGGGGCCAACGTCCTGACTTTC. It is translated as CASSVSWGGSRGANVLTF. The chain carries TRBV9 and TRBJ2-6; TRBD2 matches at 7 bases. Germline assignment: CDR1 SGDLS and CDR2 YYNGEE. The CDR3 covers 18 residues. V lost 1 base, J lost 4 bases, and 11 bases stayed unmatched.